This T cell receptor (beta chain) was sequenced for a study of beta chain features in type 1 diabetes. Between the trimmed V and J ends, which lost 3 bases and 8 bases, there was a span of 16 bases. The CDR3 totals 15 residues. CDR1 and CDR2 from the germline V gene are SGHDN and FVKESK. As concerns this clone: What it binds is not known.

General observations from the study: Patients with type 1 diabetes carried fewer insertions and had more deletions at their VDJ junctions.

What was sequenced were expressed TCRB transcripts, since all of the isolated RNA had been reverse transcribed. TCRdb's table, derived via immunoSEQ multiplex PCR, lists solely in-frame clones and lacks some. This table has under 800,000 clones, around 15% appearing once. This chain uses TRBV14 with TRBJ1-4; the D gene is possibly TRBD1 (6 bases). The sample consisted of naive CD4+ T cells from blood. This receptor was taken from a man between 18 and 35 years old in good health. The CDR3 coding sequence is TGTGCCAGCAGCCACAAACAGGGTCCGGAGGAAAAACTGTTTTTT. This translates into CASSHKQGPEEKLFF.